This TCR beta chain was retrieved from a study of vaccination and CD4 T cells after COVID-19. The wider study: Overlapping spike peptides from SARS-CoV-2, HCoV-NL63, HCoV-OC43 and HCoV-229E served to stimulate the cells. Control cultures used a CEFX viral epitope pool, an HIV-1 Nef peptide pool, or no peptide.

Noted treatment: approximately 9-day PBMC culture with coronavirus spike peptide pools or control peptides (ViraFEST assay). The Oncomine TCR Beta short-read assay sequenced DNA from cultured CD4+ T cells. Cultures of CD4+ T cells served as the source for extracting genomic DNA. TCRdb re-analysed the PCR reads in MiXCR, keeping a single row per CDR3 protein. The table records roughly 18,000 distinct CDR3 sequences, 35% to 50% of them present only once. Of note for this clonotype: Its target is not known.

This CDR3 is 17 amino acids long. V was pared by 8 bases and J by 5 bases, with 14 bases of the junction left unmatched. The J gene is TRBJ2-2, the V gene TRBV12-3 or TRBV12-4, with 10 bases that match TRBD1. This clonotype was sampled from a human donor who had recovered from COVID-19. The source was CD4+ T cells from blood, cultured in vitro, collected after SARS-CoV-2 vaccination. The CDR3 nucleotides are TGTGCCAGCTCCGACGCGGAGGGGGACAGGGGAACCGGGGAGCTGTTTTTT. Amino acid sequence: CASSDAEGDRGTGELFF.